These 21 T cell receptor beta chains share one sample of origin, sequenced in a study of vaccination effects on CD4 cells after COVID-19. Libraries were prepared by immunoSEQ multiplex PCR; TCRdb keeps only in-frame clonotypes and omits some of them. Of under 40,000 clones listed, around three quarters were seen once; the top ten hold 3.8%. Their antigens are not known. At the end of roughly 9 days of culture, CD4+ T cells were isolated. Sequenced material: CD4+ T cells from PBMCs cultured without peptide, taken before COVID-19 vaccination. The receptors were sampled from a human donor who received a COVID-19 vaccine.

V is TRBV10-3 and J is TRBJ1-1; 7 bases fit TRBD1. V gave up 6 bases and J gave up 10 bases; unmatched junction bases: 14. Germline CDR1 and CDR2: ENHRY and SYGVKD. This CDR3 has 14 amino acids. The CDR3 region is CAIRGDSAGIGAFF. In DNA, the CDR3 is TGTGCCATCAGGGGGGACAGTGCCGGAATCGGAGCTTTCTTT.

The chain joins TRBV10-3 to TRBJ2-7, with 9 bases lining up with TRBD2. V was pared by 0 bases and J by 1 base, with 10 bases of the junction left unmatched. CDR3 size: 18 residues. CDR1 and CDR2 from the germline V gene are ENHRY and SYGVKD. CDR3 nucleotides: TGTGCCATCAGTGAGTCAAGGCGAAGCGGGGGGTTATCCTACGAGCAGTACTTC. It is translated as CAISESRRSGGLSYEQYF.

The CDR3 coding sequence is TGCAGCGTGGGACAGGGTGATGCCAATGAGCAGTTCTTC. Its translation: CSVGQGDANEQFF. The V call is TRBV29-1, the J call TRBJ2-1; 9 bases are a match to TRBD1. The V gene end was trimmed by 6 bases and the J gene end by 6 bases; junction bases not matched to a gene: 6. The CDR3 runs to 13 residues. Germline CDR1 and CDR2: SQVTM and ANQGSEA.

This clone was counted a few times. The chain uses TRBV19 and TRBJ1-2, with D perhaps TRBD1 (6 bases). Germline V CDR1 and CDR2: LNHDA, SQIVND (reference sequence). The CDR3 has 13 amino acids. The V and J ends lost 4 bases and 6 bases respectively, with 12 bases between them. The CDR3 DNA follows: TGTGCCAGTAGTACAGTCCAGGGGCATGGCTACACCTTC. Protein product: CASSTVQGHGYTF.

This clone has only one observation. V gene TRBV7-2 combines with J gene TRBJ2-2; 9 bases are a match to TRBD2. Germline CDR1 SGHTA, CDR2 FQGNSA. This CDR3 is 16 amino acids long. Unmatched junction bases numbered 5, after V lost 0 bases and J lost 6 bases. CDR3 in amino acids: CASSLAAGGLPGELFF. The CDR3 DNA is TGTGCCAGCAGCTTAGCTGCGGGGGGGCTCCCCGGGGAGCTGTTTTTT.

The chain links TRBV5-1 to TRBJ2-2; TRBD2 matches at 11 bases. V gave up 8 bases and J gave up 0 bases; unmatched junction bases: 9. CDR1 is SGHRS and CDR2 is YFSETQ in the germline V gene. The CDR3 spans 17 residues. The CDR3 region has the DNA TGCGCCAGTGCCGGGACTAGCGGATACGCGAACACCGGGGAGCTGTTTTTT. The encoded protein is CASAGTSGYANTGELFF.

This rearrangement joins TRBV6-5 to TRBJ1-6, with D possibly TRBD1 on 5 matching bases. The germline V gene has CDR1 MNHEY and CDR2 SVGAGI. The CDR3 totals 16 residues. Trimming cost V 0 bases and J 8 bases, with 14 bases left between them. CDR3 bases: TGTGCCAGCAGTTACTCCGACAGAAGACTTGATTCACCCCTCCACTTT. Residues: CASSYSDRRLDSPLHF.

The chain has TRBV20-1 and TRBJ2-3; TRBD2 is a possible D gene (6 bases). Germline V lookup: CDR1 DFQATT, CDR2 SNEGSKA (reference sequence). V gave up 3 bases and J gave up 5 bases, with 15 bases separating them. CDR3 length: 14 amino acids. The CDR3 loop reads CSASSGVFGDTQYF. As DNA, the CDR3 is TGCAGTGCTAGTTCGGGAGTATTTGGAGATACGCAGTATTTT.

The chain has TRBV5-1 and TRBJ1-4, with TRBD1 matching over 7 bases. The germline CDR1 and CDR2 sequences are SGHRS and YFSETQ. Trimming removed 4 bases from V and 6 bases from J; junction bases left unmatched: 15. The CDR3 covers 17 residues. As DNA, the CDR3 is TGCGCCAGCAGCGAAAGGCGCACTTACAGGGGCCATGAAAAACTGTTTTTT. Translation: CASSERRTYRGHEKLFF.

This clone was picked up a small number of times. The V call is TRBV19, the J call TRBJ1-5; 8 nucleotides line up with TRBD1. Losses at the gene ends were 6 bases for V and 1 base for J; bases not matched to a gene: 5. Germline V gives CDR1 LNHDA, CDR2 SQIVND (reference sequence). The length of the CDR3 is 15 residues. In nucleotides, the CDR3 is TGTGCCAGTAGACCGGACAGGGTCAGCAATCAGCCCCAGCATTTT. Amino acids: CASRPDRVSNQPQHF.

The V call is TRBV7-8, the J call TRBJ1-2; D remains ambiguous. Looked up from germline, CDR1 is SGHVS and CDR2 is FQNEAQ. Deletions cut 1 base from V and 10 bases from J, with 10 bases between. The CDR3 is 12 residues long. The CDR3 protein is CASSLDVQSYTF. The CDR3 DNA is TGTGCCAGCAGCTTAGACGTACAGTCCTACACCTTC.

This clone was detected only a few times. This rearrangement joins TRBV10-1 to TRBJ1-1; D not resolved. This CDR3 has 13 amino acids. Looked up from germline, CDR1 is WNHNN and CDR2 is SYGVQD (reference sequence). The V gene lost 7 bases and the J gene lost 1 base, with 10 bases spanning the gap. The CDR3 reads CASKVAENTEAFF. The CDR3 coding sequence is TGCGCCAGCAAAGTCGCCGAGAACACTGAAGCTTTCTTT.

The rearrangement links TRBV7-9 to TRBJ1-4; 7 nucleotides align to TRBD1. The CDR3 has 15 amino acids. V was pared by 1 base and J by 6 bases, with 5 bases of the junction left unmatched. Looked up from germline, CDR1 is SEHNR and CDR2 is FQNEAQ (reference sequence). CDR3 loop: CASSLGQGFDEKLFF. The CDR3 DNA is TGTGCCAGCAGCTTAGGACAGGGTTTTGATGAAAAACTGTTTTTT.

This clone has more than one count but fewer than ten. The gene calls are TRBV5-1 and TRBJ1-2; D might be TRBD1 (6 bases). CDR1 and CDR2 from the germline V gene are SGHRS and YFSETQ. The CDR3 is made up of 14 amino acids. Trimming left V 4 bases short and J 4 bases short, with 14 bases between. DNA of the CDR3: TGCGCCAGCAGCAGGGAGGGGGAGAGCTATGGCTACACCTTC. Protein: CASSREGESYGYTF.

The gene calls are TRBV25-1 and TRBJ2-7, with no clear D. CDR1 is MGHDK and CDR2 is SYGVNS in the germline V gene. V dropped 2 bases and J dropped 4 bases, with 6 bases sitting between them. The CDR3 has 12 amino acids. The chain's CDR3 is CASSEVEYEQYF. The CDR3 nucleotides read TGTGCCAGCAGTGAAGTCGAGTACGAGCAGTACTTC.

This clone was seen once. V gene TRBV5-1 combines with J gene TRBJ2-4; D perhaps matches TRBD2 (6 bases). The germline V and J ends were trimmed by 0 bases and 9 bases, with 16 bases remaining between them. The length of the CDR3 is 15 residues. The V gene's germline CDR1 is SGHRS and CDR2 YFSETQ. CDR3 protein: CASSLAGSLAGIQYF. In DNA, the CDR3 is TGCGCCAGCAGCTTGGCCGGGAGCCTAGCAGGCATTCAGTACTTC.

This clone was detected once. V and J are TRBV5-1 and TRBJ1-1; D remains unclear. V was clipped by 4 bases and J by 1 base, with 11 bases between them. Germline V gene data show CDR1 as SGHRS and CDR2 as YFSETQ. This CDR3 region has 14 residues. In DNA, the CDR3 is TGCGCCAGCAGCCTATTTATGGGGAACACTGAAGCTTTCTTT. Protein product: CASSLFMGNTEAFF. The whole variable domain, remainder taken from reference TRBV5-1 and TRBJ1-1, is KAGVTQTPRYLIKTRGQQVTLSCSPISGHRSVSWYQQTPGQGLQFLFEYFSETQRNKGNFPGRFSGRQFSNSRSEMNVSTLELGDSALYLCASSLFMGNTEAFFGQGTRLTVV.

The rearrangement uses TRBV29-1 and TRBJ1-1, with TRBD1 identical over 11 bases. The junction had 13 bases not matched to a gene; V was cut back by 6 bases and J by 4 bases. Looked up from germline, CDR1 is SQVTM and CDR2 is ANQGSEA. The CDR3 length is 16 residues. The CDR3 region is CSVAGTGGGRVTEAFF. The CDR3 nucleotides read TGCAGCGTAGCCGGGACAGGGGGAGGTCGGGTCACTGAAGCTTTCTTT.

The CDR3 coding sequence is TGTGCCTGGAGTGTAGGGGTGAACACTGAAGCTTTCTTT. Protein product: CAWSVGVNTEAFF. V is TRBV30 and J is TRBJ1-1, with a possible D match to TRBD1 (5 bases). CDR1 and CDR2 (germline): GTSNPN, SVGIG (reference sequence). The CDR3 is 13 amino acids. The V end was cut by 0 bases, the J end by 0 bases, with 5 bases between.

The CDR3 region has the DNA TGTGCCAGCGGGGGGACCCAACTGAACACTGAAGCTTTCTTT. The encoded protein is CASGGTQLNTEAFF. The chain is built from TRBV27 and TRBJ1-1, with a possible D match to TRBD1 (5 bases). CDR1 is MNHEY and CDR2 is SMNVEV in the germline V gene (reference sequence). CDR3 length equals 14 residues. Trimming took off 8 bases at V and 0 bases at J, with 13 bases between the two ends.

This clone was observed a single time. The V gene is TRBV6-5, the J gene TRBJ2-7; D gene uncertain. The CDR3 sequence is 11 residues long. Trimming pared 5 bases from V and 4 bases from J, leaving 6 bases between. CDR1 and CDR2 from the germline V gene are MNHEY and SVGAGI. The CDR3 region has the DNA TGTGCCAGCAGTCGGCCTTACGAGCAGTACTTC. It encodes CASSRPYEQYF.